The 9 T cell receptor beta chains listed next were all sequenced from one sample in a study of CXCR3-negative and CXCR3-positive naive CD8 T cells. It was by 5' RACE with UMI labels that the TRB cDNA libraries were prepared. One entry per CDR3 protein, without DNA, is what TCRdb gives after re-calling the 5' RACE reads. This sample's clone table lists 7,500 to 9,500 distinct CDR3 sequences. The sequencing input was naive CXCR3- CD8+ T cells from blood. Noted subset: CD45RO-CCR7+CD27+CD95- naive CD8+ T cells lacking CXCR3 (TNR3-). These receptor sequences come from a human donor in good health. Some clones in this sample may be carry-over from other donors' samples.

V usage is TRBV9 and J usage is TRBJ2-2. The CDR3 has 12 amino acids. Germline V lookup: CDR1 SGDLS, CDR2 YYNGEE. The CDR3 protein is CASGTNTGELFF.

CDR3 in amino acids: CASSFEGSGYGYTF. The chain combines TRBV12-3 or TRBV12-4 with TRBJ1-2; TCRdb outputs TRBD1, but without DNA this stays unchecked. The CDR3 runs to 14 residues.

This clonotype is classed as medium-sized by frequency. J is TRBJ2-2 and V is TRBV29-1; TCRdb designates TRBD1, a call that cannot be tested without DNA. From germline, CDR1 is SQVTM and CDR2 ANQGSEA. This CDR3 has 14 residues. CDR3 loop: CSVEYGRGSGELFF.

This chain uses TRBV29-1 with TRBJ2-1; the TRBD2 assignment by TCRdb is unverifiable without DNA. CDR3 size: 13 residues. Germline CDR1 reads SQVTM; CDR2 reads ANQGSEA. CDR3 residues: CSVLPTTLNEQFF.

This clonotype is called medium-sized based on its frequency. V gene TRBV4-3 combines with J gene TRBJ2-1; with no DNA, the TCRdb D assignment of TRBD2 cannot be verified. CDR1 and CDR2 from the germline V gene are LGHNA and YSLEER. This CDR3 comprises 16 residues. This chain's CDR3 is CASSHRAGSSYNEQFF.

This clonotype counts as medium-sized by frequency. The V and J genes are TRBV29-1 and TRBJ1-2; absent DNA, TCRdb's TRBD1 call cannot be checked. Looked up from germline, CDR1 is SQVTM and CDR2 is ANQGSEA. The CDR3 consists of 13 residues. This CDR3 is CSVQLTGLEGYTF.

CDR3 in amino acids: CASSWESSTDTQYF. The chain links TRBV5-4 to TRBJ2-3. The germline gives CDR1 SGHNT, CDR2 YYREEE (reference sequence). The CDR3 extends over 14 amino acids. The entire variable domain, with the rest obtained from reference TRBV5-4 and TRBJ2-3, is as follows: ETGVTQSPTHLIKTRGQQVTLRCSSQSGHNTVSWYQQALGQGPQFIFQYYREEENGRGNFPPRFSGLQFPNYSSELNVNALELDDSALYLCASSWESSTDTQYFGPGTRLTVL.

This clonotype is deemed medium-sized by its frequency. This chain joins TRBV27 and TRBJ2-7; the TCRdb call, TRBD1, lacks DNA for checking. Germline CDR1 MNHEY, CDR2 SMNVEV (reference sequence). This CDR3 contains 13 residues. The CDR3 sequence: CASSWGSDYEQYF.

This sequence joins TRBV9 and TRBJ2-1; as DNA is missing, the TRBD2 call by TCRdb cannot be tested. In germline, CDR1 is SGDLS, CDR2 YYNGEE. The CDR3 runs to 17 residues. The chain's CDR3 is CASSDAAGVPGYNEQFF.